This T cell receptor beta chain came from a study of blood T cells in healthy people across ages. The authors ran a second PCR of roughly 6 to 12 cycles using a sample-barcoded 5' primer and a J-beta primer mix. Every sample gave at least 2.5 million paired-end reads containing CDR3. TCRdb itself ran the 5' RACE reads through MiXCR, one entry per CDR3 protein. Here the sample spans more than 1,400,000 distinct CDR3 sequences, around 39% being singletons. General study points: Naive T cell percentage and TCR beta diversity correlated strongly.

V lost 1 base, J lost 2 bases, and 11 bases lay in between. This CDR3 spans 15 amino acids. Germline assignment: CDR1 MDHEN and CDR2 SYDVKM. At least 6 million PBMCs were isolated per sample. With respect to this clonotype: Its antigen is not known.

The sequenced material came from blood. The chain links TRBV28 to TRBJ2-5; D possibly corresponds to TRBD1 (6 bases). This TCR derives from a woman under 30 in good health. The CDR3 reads CASSLLGDTQETQYF. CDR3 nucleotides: TGTGCCAGCAGTTTATTAGGGGACACTCAAGAGACCCAGTACTTC.